Below, one T cell receptor beta chain is given with its context. Methods used by the authors: It was from reference gene primer amplification that nucleated cell counts were estimated. Data came from immunoSEQ multiplex PCR; TCRdb stores just in-frame clones and leaves some out. The DNA gave D and trimming, while V, J and clone size come from that table. The table lists roughly 300,000 clones, approximately 85% of them singletons, with 1.6% in the top ten. V lost 2 bases, J lost 6 bases, and 18 bases lay in between. The CDR3 is made up of 17 amino acids. CDR1 is SGDLS and CDR2 is YYNGEE in the germline V gene. This entry belongs to a study of blood T cell repertoires in COVID-19. Study-wide context: There were acute and convalescent COVID-19 samples, and they came from the United States, Italy and Spain. PBMCs, B-cell-depleted T cells, or T cells provided the cDNA or gDNA that made up the material.

The gene calls are TRBV9 and TRBJ1-6; TRBD1 might be the D (6 bases). This clonotype originated in a woman between 45 and 60 years old with acute or convalescent COVID-19. Sequenced: peripheral blood. CDR3 nucleotide sequence: TGTGCCAGCAGCGTGCCTCGGACAGCGACTTGTAATTCACCCCTCCACTTT. Its protein is CASSVPRTATCNSPLHF.